The rows below give T cell receptor beta chains drawn from one sample of a study of cytomegalovirus exposure and HLA in healthy donors. The protocol was immunoSEQ multiplex PCR, while the TCRdb copy is restricted to in-frame clones and leaves out a portion. Here the sample spans over 100,000 clones, around 69% being singletons. The sequenced sample was PBMCs. The origin of the receptors is a woman aged 40 to 50 in good health and CMV-seropositive. Each CDR3 is given with its conserved first and last residue. Each record gives: V gene, J gene, CDR3 protein.

v_gene: TRBV7-2
j_gene: TRBJ1-3
CDR3aa: CASSQGLLRNTIYF

v_gene: TRBV18
j_gene: TRBJ2-1
CDR3aa: CASSQTGGSLITNEQFF

v_gene: TRBV25-1
j_gene: TRBJ1-4
CDR3aa: CASSELSQRGEKLFF

v_gene: TRBV28
j_gene: TRBJ1-2
CDR3aa: CASSLGSGGYTF

v_gene: TRBV7-8
j_gene: TRBJ2-1
CDR3aa: CASSLPGIRVVNEQFF

v_gene: TRBV30
j_gene: TRBJ2-2
CDR3aa: CAWRQDTGELFF

v_gene: TRBV9
j_gene: TRBJ1-6
CDR3aa: CASSAGGDSPLHF

v_gene: TRBV6-5
j_gene: TRBJ1-6
CDR3aa: CASTTGQGNSPLHF

v_gene: TRBV10-3
j_gene: TRBJ2-7
CDR3aa: CAISESTGIYEQYF

v_gene: TRBV6-5
j_gene: TRBJ2-7
CDR3aa: CATLRGGSYEQYF

v_gene: TRBV5-1
j_gene: TRBJ2-1
CDR3aa: CASSLDEVEQFF

v_gene: TRBV30
j_gene: TRBJ1-2
CDR3aa: CAWSVGKTYTF

v_gene: TRBV6-6
j_gene: TRBJ2-7
CDR3aa: CASSKGTGGHYEQYF

v_gene: TRBV19
j_gene: TRBJ1-1
CDR3aa: CASSIGPGTGETFF

v_gene: TRBV20-1
j_gene: TRBJ2-1
CDR3aa: CSADDRGEQFF

v_gene: TRBV2
j_gene: TRBJ1-1
CDR3aa: CASSETTASATEAFF

v_gene: TRBV5-6
j_gene: TRBJ1-2
CDR3aa: CASSLRDRDYGYTF

v_gene: TRBV5-1
j_gene: TRBJ2-6
CDR3aa: CASRGGISSGANVLTF

v_gene: TRBV10-1
j_gene: TRBJ2-7
CDR3aa: CASSRDSGRKEQYF

v_gene: TRBV10-1
j_gene: TRBJ1-1
CDR3aa: CASSHGQGRRAFF

v_gene: TRBV2
j_gene: TRBJ2-7
CDR3aa: CASIPGLAGGQYEQYF

v_gene: TRBV11-3
j_gene: TRBJ2-3
CDR3aa: CASSSFSPLSDTQYF

v_gene: TRBV29-1
j_gene: TRBJ1-2
CDR3aa: CSAITTGEGYPF

v_gene: TRBV27
j_gene: TRBJ2-1
CDR3aa: CASSLWDSRNNEQFF

v_gene: TRBV7-8
j_gene: TRBJ2-7
CDR3aa: CASTPGGGADREQYF

v_gene: TRBV15
j_gene: TRBJ1-2
CDR3aa: CATSRDPGVSGYTF

v_gene: TRBV2
j_gene: TRBJ1-3
CDR3aa: CASSEGPRSGNTIYF

v_gene: TRBV28
j_gene: TRBJ2-7
CDR3aa: CASSSGGLGYEQYF

v_gene: TRBV7-6
j_gene: TRBJ2-7
CDR3aa: CASSLSGPYSYEQYF

v_gene: TRBV5-1
j_gene: TRBJ2-3
CDR3aa: CASTLDVGTDTQYF

v_gene: TRBV9
j_gene: TRBJ2-5
CDR3aa: CASSVLPDRGGQETQYF

v_gene: TRBV27
j_gene: TRBJ2-1
CDR3aa: CASSPRLAGGHNEQFF

v_gene: TRBV7-9
j_gene: TRBJ2-7
CDR3aa: CASSSPTSGSLRQYF

v_gene: TRBV27
j_gene: TRBJ1-4
CDR3aa: CASSLSGEGSNEKLFF

v_gene: TRBV23-1
j_gene: TRBJ2-7
CDR3aa: CASIVLAGSYEQYF

v_gene: TRBV9
j_gene: TRBJ2-5
CDR3aa: CASSVAGSETQYF

v_gene: TRBV7-9
j_gene: TRBJ2-2
CDR3aa: CASSSGGFTGELFF

v_gene: TRBV7-2
j_gene: TRBJ2-3
CDR3aa: CASSLGDRFSTDTQYF

v_gene: TRBV18
j_gene: TRBJ2-7
CDR3aa: CASSPAGSYEQYF

v_gene: TRBV5-6
j_gene: TRBJ2-5
CDR3aa: CASSWGVGRGQETQYF

v_gene: TRBV5-1
j_gene: TRBJ2-7
CDR3aa: CASRKLGGFDEQYF

v_gene: TRBV5-4
j_gene: TRBJ2-1
CDR3aa: CASTTGHEQFF

v_gene: TRBV9
j_gene: TRBJ2-5
CDR3aa: CASSVGGTEETQYF

v_gene: TRBV6-1
j_gene: TRBJ2-1
CDR3aa: CASTGLPPSYNEQFF

v_gene: TRBV7-8
j_gene: TRBJ1-4
CDR3aa: CASRDREEEKLFF

v_gene: TRBV6-1
j_gene: TRBJ1-1
CDR3aa: CASSTGGQGLEAFF

v_gene: TRBV12-5
j_gene: TRBJ2-5
CDR3aa: CASGGGAGETQYF

v_gene: TRBV6-4
j_gene: TRBJ2-3
CDR3aa: CASSQGGQDTQYF

v_gene: TRBV7-8
j_gene: TRBJ1-4
CDR3aa: CASSFSGQGNEKLFF

v_gene: TRBV11-2
j_gene: TRBJ2-3
CDR3aa: CASSLGQKADTQYF

v_gene: TRBV9
j_gene: TRBJ1-6
CDR3aa: CASSATGQYNSPLHF

v_gene: TRBV28
j_gene: TRBJ1-2
CDR3aa: CASSSISGYTF

v_gene: TRBV5-1
j_gene: TRBJ2-7
CDR3aa: CASSWGPGGAGEQYF

v_gene: TRBV11-2
j_gene: TRBJ2-7
CDR3aa: CASSSRRDLEQYF